The present entry profiles one T cell receptor (beta chain) with its context. Its specificity is unknown. The record originates from a study of cytomegalovirus exposure and HLA in healthy donors. The PCR used 60 Vbeta and 13 Jbeta primers. The assay was immunoSEQ multiplex PCR, and TCRdb's table has in-frame clones only and misses some. The repertoire includes tens of thousands of clones, under 80% of them detected once, and 9% to 13% sits in the top ten. Study findings and constraints: Other equally common chains were less clonally expanded than HLA-associated TCR beta chains, a later analysis showed.

This CDR3 spans 18 amino acids. V lost 4 bases, J lost 3 bases, and 25 bases lay in between. CDR1 is SGHRS and CDR2 is YFSETQ in the germline V gene. This rearrangement joins TRBV5-1 to TRBJ1-2, with D tentatively TRBD1 (5 bases). The sample was PBMCs. The origin of this receptor is a male donor in good health and CMV-seropositive. CDR3: CASSGLGQTGRLHYGYTF. The CDR3 DNA sequence: TGCGCCAGCAGCGGGTTGGGGCAGACCGGCCGGTTACACTATGGCTACACCTTC.